Listed here are 21 T cell receptor beta chains from one sample, sequenced in a study of blood T cell repertoires in COVID-19. Assay: immunoSEQ multiplex PCR; the TCRdb copy retains only in-frame clones and omits some. The sample holds over 150,000 clones, about 88% seen once. Sequencing was done on a sample of peripheral blood. These receptors were collected from a man aged 40-49 years with acute or convalescent COVID-19.

The rearrangement links TRBV5-1 to TRBJ2-6; D unclear. The CDR3 length is 15 residues. The germline V gene encodes CDR1 SGHRS and CDR2 YFSETQ. The V end was cut by 0 bases, the J end by 2 bases, with 6 bases between. The CDR3 nucleotides are TGCGCCAGCAGCTTGGAACAGACTGGGGCCAACGTCCTGACTTTC. It specifies CASSLEQTGANVLTF.

The chain combines TRBV18 with TRBJ2-1, with a weak D call TRBD2 (7 bases). The CDR3 extends over 15 amino acids. The germline V gene has CDR1 KGHSH and CDR2 LQKENI. Trimming took 3 bases from V and 4 from J, leaving 13 bases between them. This CDR3 reads CASSPPGGPYNEQFF. Written as DNA, the CDR3 is TGTGCCAGCTCACCTCCCGGGGGGCCGTACAATGAGCAGTTCTTC.

This clone has only one observation. The gene calls are TRBV18 and TRBJ1-1; tentatively, D is TRBD1 (5 bases). V shed 1 base and J shed 2 bases, with 17 bases lying between them. The CDR3 sequence is 17 residues long. Germline CDR1 and CDR2: KGHSH and LQKENI. CDR3 nucleotide sequence: TGTGCCAGCTCACCACTGTGGTCCTCCAGGGTAAACACTGAAGCTTTCTTT. This gives the protein CASSPLWSSRVNTEAFF.

This clone was counted a single time. The chain employs TRBV29-1 and TRBJ2-7; D is perhaps TRBD1 (6 bases). Trimming took 4 bases from V and 7 from J, leaving 14 bases between them. The CDR3 is 12 residues long. CDR1 SQVTM and CDR2 ANQGSEA come from the germline V gene. The CDR3, as DNA: TGCAGCGTTGTGTCCAGGGGAGATGAGCAGTACTTC. It yields the protein CSVVSRGDEQYF.

The chain employs TRBV4-1 and TRBJ1-1; no reliable D call. In germline, CDR1 is MGHRA, CDR2 YSYEKL. The CDR3 sequence is 16 residues long. V was shortened by 7 bases and J by 7 bases, with 25 bases between the two germline ends. CDR3 DNA sequence: TGCGCCAGCAATCCGGCGGGTCGGGTCCCAACTTTTGAAGCTTTCTTT. Its protein product is CASNPAGRVPTFEAFF.

The V call is TRBV7-9, the J call TRBJ1-6; D is possibly TRBD1 (5 bases). Germline lookup yields CDR1 SEHNR and CDR2 FQNEAQ (reference sequence). V lost 11 bases and J 7 bases, leaving 18 bases between the germline ends. The CDR3 is 14 amino acids. CDR3 sequence: CAGGTGKENSPLHF. For the CDR3, the DNA is TGTGCCGGAGGGACGGGAAAAGAAAATTCACCCCTCCACTTT.

This chain joins TRBV9 and TRBJ2-2, with D tentatively TRBD2 (6 bases). The CDR3 is made up of 16 amino acids. Looked up from germline, CDR1 is SGDLS and CDR2 is YYNGEE. The V gene lost 2 bases and the J gene lost 10 bases, with 21 bases spanning the gap. CDR3 amino acids: CASSVSGGHVVEELFF. The CDR3 DNA follows: TGTGCCAGCAGCGTCTCCGGGGGTCACGTCGTAGAGGAGCTGTTTTTT.

The rearrangement links TRBV5-5 to TRBJ2-3, with TRBD1 matching 9 bases. Germline V gives CDR1 SGHKS, CDR2 YYEKEE (reference sequence). The J segment lost 6 bases and the V segment lost 2 bases, leaving 4 bases of the junction unmatched. The CDR3 covers 14 residues. The CDR3 sequence: CASSFFGQGDTQYF. In DNA form, the CDR3 reads TGTGCCAGCAGCTTCTTTGGACAGGGGGATACGCAGTATTTT.

As for this clone: The junction does not match germline at one end; this may be a read error. This chain uses TRBV6-5 with TRBJ1-1, with 8 bases matching TRBD1. The CDR3 is made up of 14 amino acids. Per the germline V gene, CDR1 is MNHEY and CDR2 is SVGAGI. CDR3 nucleotides: TGTGCCAGCAGCCAGGACAGGGCGAGCCCTGAGGCTTTCTTT. This translates into CASSQDRASPEAFF.

The sample holds a few counts of this clone. The CDR3 here is CASSYRSSRQGDSYEQYF. CDR3 in DNA: TGCGCCAGCAGTTATAGGTCCTCAAGACAGGGGGACTCCTACGAGCAGTACTTC. The chain links TRBV5-1 to TRBJ2-7, with 9 bases aligning to TRBD1. Germline V CDR1 and CDR2: SGHRS, YFSETQ. The CDR3 totals 18 residues. Germline trimming cut 5 bases from V and 0 bases from J; bases unmatched to any gene: 15.

This rearrangement joins TRBV5-6 to TRBJ1-6; D call uncertain. Germline values: CDR1 SGHDT, CDR2 YYEEEE. The ends were cut back, 0 bases at V and 5 bases at J, with 9 bases in the middle. There are 15 residues in the CDR3. The CDR3 spells CASSLDMRDNSPLHF. As DNA, the CDR3 is TGTGCCAGCAGCTTGGATATGAGGGATAATTCACCCCTCCACTTT.

The V and J genes are TRBV20-1 and TRBJ1-2; no reliable D call. The CDR3 is 11 residues long. V lost 5 bases and J lost 0, with 4 bases in between. The germline gives CDR1 DFQATT, CDR2 SNEGSKA (reference sequence). The CDR3 DNA reads TGCAGTGCTGACACTAACTATGGCTACACCTTC. Protein sequence: CSADTNYGYTF.

This chain connects TRBV3-1 (or the pseudogene TRBV3-2) to TRBJ2-1; 7 bases align to TRBD1. V was clipped by 4 bases and J by 12 bases; unmatched bases: 6. The germline V gene has CDR1 LGHDT and CDR2 YNNKEL (reference sequence). The length of the CDR3 is 12 residues. CDR3 amino acids: CASSPRGGPQFF. CDR3 coding DNA: TGTGCCAGCAGCCCGAGAGGGGGCCCGCAGTTCTTC.

This chain connects TRBV12-5 to TRBJ2-7; 8 nucleotides align to TRBD2. V shed 5 bases and J 6 bases; nucleotides not matched to a gene: 9. Germline V lookup: CDR1 LGHNT, CDR2 FRNRAP. The CDR3 has 14 amino acids. CDR3 region: CASGGPAGGAEQYF. The CDR3 DNA reads as TGTGCTAGTGGTGGGCCTGCGGGGGGTGCCGAGCAGTACTTC. The whole variable domain, remainder taken from reference TRBV12-5 and TRBJ2-7, is DARVTQTPRHKVTEMGQEVTMRCQPILGHNTVFWYRQTMMQGLELLAYFRNRAPLDDSGMPKDRFSAEMPDATLATLKIQPSEPRDSAVYFCASGGPAGGAEQYFGPGTRLTVT.

The gene calls are TRBV3-1 (or the pseudogene TRBV3-2) and TRBJ1-1; D is ambiguous. V was shortened by 2 bases and J by 1 base, with 8 bases between the two germline ends. The CDR3 loop spans 14 amino acids. CDR1 is LGHDT and CDR2 is YNNKEL in the germline V gene (reference sequence). The CDR3 is CASSQWAGNTEAFF. CDR3 DNA sequence: TGTGCCAGCAGCCAATGGGCAGGGAACACTGAAGCTTTCTTT.

The genes are TRBV7-2 and TRBJ2-3; TRBD1 is a possible D gene (5 bases). This CDR3 contains 14 residues. Germline-derived CDR1 and CDR2 are SGHTA and FQGNSA. V dropped 0 bases and J dropped 3 bases, with 7 bases sitting between them. CDR3 in amino acids: CASSLARATDTQYF. CDR3 nucleotide sequence: TGTGCCAGCAGCTTAGCCAGGGCTACAGATACGCAGTATTTT.

In regard to this clone: One junction end disagrees with the germline gene, perhaps due to a read error. The chain uses TRBV2 and TRBJ2-7; TRBD1 matches at 8 bases. CDR3 length: 12 amino acids. CDR1 SNHLY and CDR2 FYNNEI come from the germline V gene. The CDR3: CASSYSGQGGSF. In DNA, the CDR3 is TGTGCCAGCAGTTACTCAGGACAGGGTGGATCCTTC.

The genes are TRBV28 and TRBJ2-2, with 7 bases aligning to TRBD1. CDR1 is MDHEN and CDR2 is SYDVKM in the germline V gene. J was trimmed by 5 bases and V by 9 bases; bases with no gene match: 12. The length of the CDR3 is 15 residues. The CDR3 bases are TGTGCCAGTCAGTCACAGGGGCCGGGGACCGGGGAGCTGTTTTTT. This codes for CASQSQGPGTGELFF.

This clone was counted a few times. The rearrangement joins TRBV27 to TRBJ1-6, with unresolved D. Germline V lookup: CDR1 MNHEY, CDR2 SMNVEV (reference sequence). The CDR3 is 13 amino acids. Trimming pared 2 bases from V and 7 bases from J, leaving 6 bases between. The CDR3 sequence is CASSLTANSPLHF. In nucleotides, the CDR3 is TGTGCCAGCAGTTTAACAGCCAATTCACCCCTCCACTTT.

V gene TRBV5-5 combines with J gene TRBJ1-1; TRBD1 might be the D (6 bases). V was cut by 4 bases and J by 5 bases, with 21 bases left in between. The germline V gene has CDR1 SGHKS and CDR2 YYEKEE (reference sequence). This CDR3 contains 16 residues. Written as DNA, the CDR3 is TGTGCCAGCAGCCGGCGACAGGAGGAAGTTGGGACTGAAGCTTTCTTT. This encodes CASSRRQEEVGTEAFF.

CDR3 DNA: TGTGCCAGCAGGGCCGGGACAGGCCCGAACACTGAAGCTTTCTTT. Translated: CASRAGTGPNTEAFF. V gene TRBV6-5 combines with J gene TRBJ1-1; 8 bases fit TRBD1. V lost 6 bases and J lost 1; bases outside the gene matches: 7. The CDR3 has 15 amino acids. Germline CDR1 MNHEY, CDR2 SVGAGI.